This T cell receptor (beta chain) comes out of a study of blood T cells in healthy people across ages. As for the study in general: Template switching captured about one barcoded beta molecule per two T cells.

Then a second PCR, running about 6 to 12 cycles, was carried out with a sample-barcoded 5' primer and a J-beta primer mix. Every cDNA was tagged by a template-switch adaptor with 12 random nucleotides. MiXCR, run by TCRdb on the 5' RACE reads, gives a single entry per CDR3 protein. Of 1.5 million to 2 million distinct CDR3 sequences in the sample, approximately 30% were seen once. Germline V gene data show CDR1 as MNHNY and CDR2 as SVGAGI (reference sequence). CDR3 length equals 14 residues. V was pared by 2 bases and J by 8 bases, with 15 bases between. This clonotype was detected only a few times. Every sample yielded at least 6 million isolated PBMCs. Per individual sample, total RNA of at least 5 micrograms was extracted.

The sample comprised blood. The chain carries TRBV6-6 and TRBJ1-2; tentative D call: TRBD1 (5 bases). This sequence was found in a woman in her twenties or thirties in good health. CDR3 protein: CASSYMSPKGGYTF. The CDR3 DNA reads as TGTGCCAGCAGTTACATGTCCCCGAAGGGGGGCTACACCTTC.